This TCR beta chain was observed in a study of CDR3 diversity in severe acne. MiXCR, run by TCRdb on the PCR reads, gives a single entry per CDR3 protein. The sample includes about 86,000 distinct CDR3 sequences, about 54% of them seen just once. The CDR3 consists of 13 residues. Germline V gives CDR1 SGHRS, CDR2 YFSETQ. V shed 0 bases and J 9 bases; nucleotides not matched to a gene: 2. This clonotype has more than one count but fewer than ten. The specimen was blood. The V call is TRBV5-1, the J call TRBJ2-1, with TRBD1 matching 8 bases. This TCR derives from a male donor in good health, without acne. CDR3 nucleotides: TGCGCCAGCAGCTTGGAACAGGGGGGTGAGCAGTTCTTC. The encoded protein is CASSLEQGGEQFF.